The present entry profiles one T cell receptor beta chain with its context. The sample holds a few counts of this clonotype. The target of this receptor is not known. No base qualities exist here, and no much larger clone lies one base off it. This entry is derived from a study of T cell repertoires in cytomegalovirus infection (dated by TCRdb to the late 2010s). Background on the whole study: Recently identified HLA-C-restricted CMV epitopes, whose presentation resists viral immunomodulation, were targeted by peptide stimulations together with well-studied HLA-B-restricted epitopes. Donor HLA type was relevant to the analysis, because carriage of CMV infection together with the matching HLA type was indicated by public TCR beta signatures. The investigation overall reported the following: The ex vivo response was dominated by HLA-C-restricted CMV-specific TCR beta clonotypes, which also provided the single most frequent clonotype in two of eight donors. In both this cohort and an independent cohort of 352 donors, the cumulative frequency of public TCR beta family members distinguished carriers of CMV infection plus the relevant HLA type.

Reads for this sample came from an Illumina HiSeq 1500. Clones were called with MiXCR by TCRdb after fastp trimmed the public reads at Q25, and only in-frame beta chains were retained. All rows with the same CDR3 protein become a single entry with the most common DNA and genes. The sample contains some 940,000 distinct CDR3 sequences, roughly 31% of them found a single time. The top ten constitute 11% to 15% of the sample. In light of the paper, this sample's treatment or condition label describes: in vitro stimulation with specific CMV peptide epitopes to enrich CMV-specific T cells. The CDR3 covers 15 residues, taking in both the cysteine and the phenylalanine. Only the CDR3 portion is preserved as DNA: 45 bases, with reading frame beginning at the first base. V drops 8 bases and J drops 1 base, leaving 14 bases in between.

The rearranged segments are TRBV12-3 or TRBV12-4 and TRBJ2-2; TRBD2 is a possible D gene, resting on 5 matching bases. The material sequenced was cultured CD8+ T cells from PBMCs, taken from culture after CMV antigen stimulation. This receptor was obtained from a human donor in good health (CMV status not recorded). Some clones in this sample may be carry-over from other donors' samples. The CDR3 protein: CASLWRGKNTGELFF. The nucleotides are TGTGCCAGCCTATGGCGAGGGAAGAACACCGGGGAGCTGTTTTTT.